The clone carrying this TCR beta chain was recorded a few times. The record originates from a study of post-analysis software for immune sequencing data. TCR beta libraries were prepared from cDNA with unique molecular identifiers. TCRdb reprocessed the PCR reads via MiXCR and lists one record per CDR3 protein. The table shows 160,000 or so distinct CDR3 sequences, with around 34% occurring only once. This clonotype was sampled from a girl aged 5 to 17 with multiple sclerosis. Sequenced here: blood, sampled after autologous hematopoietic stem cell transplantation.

As DNA, the CDR3 is TGTGCCAGCAGTTTTGGGCTGACGGGGGTCGAGGAGCAGTTCTTC. Translating it yields CASSFGLTGVEEQFF. The V call is TRBV12-3 or TRBV12-4, the J call TRBJ2-1, with a possible D match to TRBD2 (6 bases). The CDR3 is 15 residues long. The germline V and J ends were trimmed by 3 bases and 10 bases, with 19 bases remaining between them.